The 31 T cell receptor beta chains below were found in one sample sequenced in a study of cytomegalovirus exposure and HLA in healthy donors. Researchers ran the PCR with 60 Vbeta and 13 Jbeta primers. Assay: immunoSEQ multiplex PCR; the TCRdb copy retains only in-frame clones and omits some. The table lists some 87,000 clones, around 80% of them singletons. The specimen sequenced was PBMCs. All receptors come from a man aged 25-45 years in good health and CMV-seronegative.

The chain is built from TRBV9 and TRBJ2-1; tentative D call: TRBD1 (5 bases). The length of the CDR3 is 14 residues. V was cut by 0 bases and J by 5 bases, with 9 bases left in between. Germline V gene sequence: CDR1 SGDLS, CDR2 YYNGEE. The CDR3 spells CASSVATGNNEQFF. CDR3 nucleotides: TGTGCCAGCAGCGTAGCCACAGGTAACAATGAGCAGTTCTTC.

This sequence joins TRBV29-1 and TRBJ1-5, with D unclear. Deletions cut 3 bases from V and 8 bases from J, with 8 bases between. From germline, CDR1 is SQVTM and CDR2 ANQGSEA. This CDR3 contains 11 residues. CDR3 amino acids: CSVEDGEPQHF. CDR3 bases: TGCAGCGTTGAGGATGGAGAGCCCCAGCATTTT.

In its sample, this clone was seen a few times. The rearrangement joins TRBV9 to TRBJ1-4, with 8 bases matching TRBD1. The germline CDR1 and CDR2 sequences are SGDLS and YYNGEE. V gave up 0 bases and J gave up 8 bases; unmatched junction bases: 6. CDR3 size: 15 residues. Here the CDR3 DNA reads TGTGCCAGCAGCGTAGGGGACAGGCCCGCCGAAAAACTGTTTTTT. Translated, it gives CASSVGDRPAEKLFF.

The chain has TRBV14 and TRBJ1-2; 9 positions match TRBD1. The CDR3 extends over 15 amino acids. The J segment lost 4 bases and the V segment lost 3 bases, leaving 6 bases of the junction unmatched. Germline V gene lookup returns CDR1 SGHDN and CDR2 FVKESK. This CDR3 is CASSQRDREGYGYTF. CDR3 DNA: TGTGCCAGCAGCCAGCGGGACAGGGAGGGCTATGGCTACACCTTC.

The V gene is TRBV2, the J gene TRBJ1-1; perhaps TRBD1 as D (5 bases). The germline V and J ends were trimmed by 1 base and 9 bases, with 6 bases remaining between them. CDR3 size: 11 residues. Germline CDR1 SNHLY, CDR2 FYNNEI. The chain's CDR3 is CASSEDRKAFF. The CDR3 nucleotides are TGTGCCAGCAGTGAAGACAGGAAAGCTTTCTTT.

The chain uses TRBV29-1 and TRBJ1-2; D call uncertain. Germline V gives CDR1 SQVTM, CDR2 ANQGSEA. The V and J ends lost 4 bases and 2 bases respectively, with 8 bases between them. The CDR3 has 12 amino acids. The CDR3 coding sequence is TGCAGCGTTGGATACGGGAACTATGGCTACACCTTC. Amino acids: CSVGYGNYGYTF.

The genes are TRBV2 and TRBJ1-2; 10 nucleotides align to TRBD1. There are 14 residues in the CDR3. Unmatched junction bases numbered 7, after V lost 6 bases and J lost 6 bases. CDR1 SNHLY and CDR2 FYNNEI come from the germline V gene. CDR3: CASRGDRGMNGYTF. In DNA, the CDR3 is TGTGCCAGCAGAGGGGACAGGGGAATGAATGGCTACACCTTC.

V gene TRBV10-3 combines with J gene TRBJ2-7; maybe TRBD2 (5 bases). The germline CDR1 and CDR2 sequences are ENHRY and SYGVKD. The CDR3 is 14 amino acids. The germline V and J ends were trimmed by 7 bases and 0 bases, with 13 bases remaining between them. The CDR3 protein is CAIKGVQSSYEQYF. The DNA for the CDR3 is TGTGCCATCAAGGGAGTCCAGAGCTCCTACGAGCAGTACTTC.

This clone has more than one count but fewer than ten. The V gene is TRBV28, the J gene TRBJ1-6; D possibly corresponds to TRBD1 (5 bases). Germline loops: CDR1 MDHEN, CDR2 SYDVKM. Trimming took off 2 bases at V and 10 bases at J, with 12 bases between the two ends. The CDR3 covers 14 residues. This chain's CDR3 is CASSLGSRGSPLHF. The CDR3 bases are TGTGCCAGCAGTTTAGGGTCTCGGGGGTCACCCCTCCACTTT. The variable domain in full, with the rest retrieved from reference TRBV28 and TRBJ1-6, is DVKVTQSSRYLVKRTGEKVFLECVQDMDHENMFWYRQDPGLGLRLIYFSYDVKMKEKGDIPEGYSVSREKKERFSLILESASTNQTSMYLCASSLGSRGSPLHFGNGTRLTVT.

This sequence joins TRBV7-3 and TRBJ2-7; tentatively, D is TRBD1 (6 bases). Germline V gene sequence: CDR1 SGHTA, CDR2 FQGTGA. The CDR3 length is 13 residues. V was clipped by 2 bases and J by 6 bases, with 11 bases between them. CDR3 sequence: CASSLAGEREQYF. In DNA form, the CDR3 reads TGTGCCAGCAGCTTAGCAGGGGAGCGCGAGCAGTACTTC.

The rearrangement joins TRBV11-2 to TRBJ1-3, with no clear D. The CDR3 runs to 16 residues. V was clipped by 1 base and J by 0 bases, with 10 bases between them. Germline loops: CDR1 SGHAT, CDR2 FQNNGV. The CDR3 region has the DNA TGTGCCAGCAGCTTAGTACGCAGGTCCTCTGGAAACACCATATATTTT. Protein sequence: CASSLVRRSSGNTIYF.

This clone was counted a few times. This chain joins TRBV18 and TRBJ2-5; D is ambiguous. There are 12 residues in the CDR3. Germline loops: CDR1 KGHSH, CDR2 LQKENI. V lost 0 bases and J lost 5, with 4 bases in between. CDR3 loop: CASSPPSETQYF. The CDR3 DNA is TGTGCCAGCTCACCACCTTCTGAGACCCAGTACTTC.

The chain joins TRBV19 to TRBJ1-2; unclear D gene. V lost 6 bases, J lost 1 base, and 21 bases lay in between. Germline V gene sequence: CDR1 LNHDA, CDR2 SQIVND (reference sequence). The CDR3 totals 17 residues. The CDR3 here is CASSVGVVRGNNYGYTF. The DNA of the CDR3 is TGTGCCAGTAGCGTTGGCGTGGTACGGGGTAATAACTATGGCTACACCTTC.

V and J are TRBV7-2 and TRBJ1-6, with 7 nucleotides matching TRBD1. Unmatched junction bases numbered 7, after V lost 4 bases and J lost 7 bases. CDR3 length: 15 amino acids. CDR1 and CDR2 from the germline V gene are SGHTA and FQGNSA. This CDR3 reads CASSSTGVENSPLHF. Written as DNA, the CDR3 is TGTGCCAGCAGCTCAACAGGGGTGGAAAATTCACCCCTCCACTTT.

CDR3 coding DNA: TGTGCCATCAGTGAGCGGGCTGGGGCCAACGTCCTGACTTTC. It translates to CAISERAGANVLTF. The V and J genes are TRBV10-3 and TRBJ2-6, with D unresolved. CDR3 length: 14 amino acids. CDR1 is ENHRY, CDR2 SYGVKD, per germline. V gave up 2 bases and J gave up 2 bases, with 4 bases separating them.

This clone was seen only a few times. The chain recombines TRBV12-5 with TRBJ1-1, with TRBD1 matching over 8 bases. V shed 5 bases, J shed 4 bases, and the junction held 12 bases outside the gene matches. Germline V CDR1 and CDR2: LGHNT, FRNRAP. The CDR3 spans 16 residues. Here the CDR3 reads CASGLPGSGGFTEAFF. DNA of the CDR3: TGTGCTAGTGGTCTACCGGGGTCAGGGGGCTTCACTGAAGCTTTCTTT.

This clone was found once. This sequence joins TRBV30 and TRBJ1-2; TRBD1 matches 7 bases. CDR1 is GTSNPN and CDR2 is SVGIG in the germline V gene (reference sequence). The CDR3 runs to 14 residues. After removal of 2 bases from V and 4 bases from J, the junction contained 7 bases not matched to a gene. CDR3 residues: CAWSQGGAGYGYTF. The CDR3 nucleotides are TGTGCCTGGAGTCAAGGGGGCGCCGGCTATGGCTACACCTTC.

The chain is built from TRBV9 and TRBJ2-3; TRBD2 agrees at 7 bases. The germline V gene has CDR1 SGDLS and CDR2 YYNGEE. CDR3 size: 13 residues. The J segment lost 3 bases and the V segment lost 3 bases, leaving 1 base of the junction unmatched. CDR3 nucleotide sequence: TGTGCCAGCAGCGGGGGGGGAACAGATACGCAGTATTTT. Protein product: CASSGGGTDTQYF.

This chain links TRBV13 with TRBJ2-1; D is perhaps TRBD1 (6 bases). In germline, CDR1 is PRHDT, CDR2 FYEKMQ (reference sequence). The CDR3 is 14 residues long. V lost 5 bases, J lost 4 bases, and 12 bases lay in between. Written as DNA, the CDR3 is TGTGCCAGCAGCACCAAACAGGGATACAATGAGCAGTTCTTC. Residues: CASSTKQGYNEQFF.

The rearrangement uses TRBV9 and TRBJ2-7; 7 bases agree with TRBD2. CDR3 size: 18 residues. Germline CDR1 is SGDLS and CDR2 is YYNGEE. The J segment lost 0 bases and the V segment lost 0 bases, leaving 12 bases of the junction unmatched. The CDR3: CASSVATSGWGGSYEQYF. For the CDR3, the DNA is TGTGCCAGCAGCGTAGCTACGTCCGGGTGGGGGGGCTCCTACGAGCAGTACTTC.

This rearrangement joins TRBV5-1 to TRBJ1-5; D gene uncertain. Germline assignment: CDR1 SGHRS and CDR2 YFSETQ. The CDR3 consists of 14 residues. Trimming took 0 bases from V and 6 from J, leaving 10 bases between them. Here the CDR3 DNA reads TGCGCCAGCAGCTTGGGCGAGGGCAGTCAGCCCCAGCATTTT. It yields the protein CASSLGEGSQPQHF. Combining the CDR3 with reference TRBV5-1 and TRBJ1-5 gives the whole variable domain KAGVTQTPRYLIKTRGQQVTLSCSPISGHRSVSWYQQTPGQGLQFLFEYFSETQRNKGNFPGRFSGRQFSNSRSEMNVSTLELGDSALYLCASSLGEGSQPQHFGDGTRLSIL.

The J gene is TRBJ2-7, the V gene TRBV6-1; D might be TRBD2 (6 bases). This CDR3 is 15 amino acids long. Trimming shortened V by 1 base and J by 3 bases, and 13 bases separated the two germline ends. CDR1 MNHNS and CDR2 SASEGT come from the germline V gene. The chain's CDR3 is CASSEGGVGGYEQYF. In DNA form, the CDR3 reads TGTGCCAGCAGTGAAGGGGGGGTAGGAGGCTACGAGCAGTACTTC.

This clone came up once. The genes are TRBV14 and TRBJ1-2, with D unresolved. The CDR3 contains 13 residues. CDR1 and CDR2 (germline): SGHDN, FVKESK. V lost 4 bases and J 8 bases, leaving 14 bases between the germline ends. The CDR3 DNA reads TGTGCCAGCAGCCGAGCCGTAGTAAGCGGCTACACCTTC. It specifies CASSRAVVSGYTF.

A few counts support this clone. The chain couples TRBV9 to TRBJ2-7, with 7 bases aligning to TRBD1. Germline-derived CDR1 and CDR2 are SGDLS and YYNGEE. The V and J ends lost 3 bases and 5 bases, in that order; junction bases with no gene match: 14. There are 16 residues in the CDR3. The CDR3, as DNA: TGTGCCAGCAGCGCCCGACTAACAGGGGTTGCCCACGAGCAGTACTTC. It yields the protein CASSARLTGVAHEQYF. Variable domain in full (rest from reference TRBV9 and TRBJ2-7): DSGVTQTPKHLITATGQRVTLRCSPRSGDLSVYWYQQSLDQGLQFLIQYYNGEERAKGNILERFSAQQFPDLHSELNLSSLELGDSALYFCASSARLTGVAHEQYFGPGTRLTVT.

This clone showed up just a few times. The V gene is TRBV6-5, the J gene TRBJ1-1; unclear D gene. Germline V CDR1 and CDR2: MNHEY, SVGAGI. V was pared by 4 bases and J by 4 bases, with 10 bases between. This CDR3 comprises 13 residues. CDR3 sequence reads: CASSSYSGTEAFF. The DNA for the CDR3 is TGTGCCAGCAGTTCGTATAGCGGCACTGAAGCTTTCTTT.

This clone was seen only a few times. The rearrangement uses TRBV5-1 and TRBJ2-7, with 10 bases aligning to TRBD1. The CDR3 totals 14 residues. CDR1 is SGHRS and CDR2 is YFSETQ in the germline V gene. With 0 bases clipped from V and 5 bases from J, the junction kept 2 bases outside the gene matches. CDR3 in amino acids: CASSLGQGAHEQYF. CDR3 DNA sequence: TGCGCCAGCAGCTTGGGACAGGGGGCCCACGAGCAGTACTTC.

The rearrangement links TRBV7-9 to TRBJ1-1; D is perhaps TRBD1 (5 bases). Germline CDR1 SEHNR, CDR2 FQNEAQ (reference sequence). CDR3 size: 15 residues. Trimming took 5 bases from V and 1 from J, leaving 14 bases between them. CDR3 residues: CASSLAWGGNTEAFF. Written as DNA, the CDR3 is TGTGCCAGCAGCCTCGCATGGGGGGGGAACACTGAAGCTTTCTTT.

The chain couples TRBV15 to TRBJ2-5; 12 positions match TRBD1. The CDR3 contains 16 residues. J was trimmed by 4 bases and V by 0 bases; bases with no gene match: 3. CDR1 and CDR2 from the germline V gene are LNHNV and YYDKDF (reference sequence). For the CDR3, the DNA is TGTGCCACCAGCAGAGAGGGACAGGGGGCAGGAGAGACCCAGTACTTC. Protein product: CATSREGQGAGETQYF.

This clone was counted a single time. The CDR3 is CASSQTGLQKLFF. Written as DNA, the CDR3 is TGTGCCAGCAGCCAAACTGGGCTGCAAAAACTGTTTTTT. J is TRBJ1-4 and V is TRBV14, with D unclear. The CDR3 runs to 13 residues. CDR1 SGHDN and CDR2 FVKESK come from the germline V gene. V was clipped by 2 bases and J by 9 bases, with 10 bases between them.

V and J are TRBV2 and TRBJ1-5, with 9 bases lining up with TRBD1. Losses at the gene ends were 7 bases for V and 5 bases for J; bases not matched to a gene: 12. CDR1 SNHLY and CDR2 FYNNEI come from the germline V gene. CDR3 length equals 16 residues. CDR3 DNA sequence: TGTGCCAGCAATAAGAACAGGGGGCTCGGCGATCAGCCCCAGCATTTT. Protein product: CASNKNRGLGDQPQHF.

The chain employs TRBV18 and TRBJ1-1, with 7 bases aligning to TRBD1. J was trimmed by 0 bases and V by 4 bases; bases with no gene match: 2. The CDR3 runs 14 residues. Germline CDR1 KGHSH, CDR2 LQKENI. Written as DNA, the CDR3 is TGTGCCAGCTCACGGGACAGCATGAACACTGAAGCTTTCTTT. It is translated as CASSRDSMNTEAFF.